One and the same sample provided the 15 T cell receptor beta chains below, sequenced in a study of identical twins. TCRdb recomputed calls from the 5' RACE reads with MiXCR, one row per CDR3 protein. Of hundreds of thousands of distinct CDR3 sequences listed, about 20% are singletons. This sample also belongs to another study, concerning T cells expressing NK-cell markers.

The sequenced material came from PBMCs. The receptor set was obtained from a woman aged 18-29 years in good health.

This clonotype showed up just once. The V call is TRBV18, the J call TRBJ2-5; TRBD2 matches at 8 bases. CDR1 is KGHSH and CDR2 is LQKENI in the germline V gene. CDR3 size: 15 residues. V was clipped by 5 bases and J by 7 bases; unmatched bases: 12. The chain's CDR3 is CASSSQVETSVTQYF. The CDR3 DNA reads TGTGCCAGCTCATCCCAAGTTGAGACTAGCGTGACCCAGTACTTC.

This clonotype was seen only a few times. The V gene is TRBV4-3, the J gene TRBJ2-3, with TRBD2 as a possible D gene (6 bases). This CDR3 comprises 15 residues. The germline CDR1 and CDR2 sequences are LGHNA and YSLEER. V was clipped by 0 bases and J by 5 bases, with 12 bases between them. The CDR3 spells CASSQDLEGEDTQYF. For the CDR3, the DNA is TGCGCCAGCAGCCAAGATTTGGAGGGAGAAGATACGCAGTATTTT.

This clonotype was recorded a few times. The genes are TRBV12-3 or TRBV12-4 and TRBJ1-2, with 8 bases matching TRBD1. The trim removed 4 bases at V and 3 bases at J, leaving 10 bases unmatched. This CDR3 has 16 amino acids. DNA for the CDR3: TGTGCCAGCAGTTGGAGTAATGCGGACAGGGACTATGGCTACACCTTC. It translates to CASSWSNADRDYGYTF.

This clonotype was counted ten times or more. DNA for the CDR3: TGCAGCTATTTGGACAGGGGGCGGTCTGGGGCCAACGTCCTGACTTTC. Translating it yields CSYLDRGRSGANVLTF. V usage is TRBV29-1 and J usage is TRBJ2-6, with 11 bases identical to TRBD1. Germline values: CDR1 SQVTM, CDR2 ANQGSEA. Trimming cost V 8 bases and J 1 base; bases outside gene matches: 7. The CDR3 contains 16 residues.

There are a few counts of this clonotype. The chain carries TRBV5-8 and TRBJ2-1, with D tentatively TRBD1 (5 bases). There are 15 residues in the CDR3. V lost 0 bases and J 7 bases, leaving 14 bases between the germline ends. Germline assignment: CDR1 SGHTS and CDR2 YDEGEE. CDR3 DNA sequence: TGTGCCAGCAGCTTGGTCAGGGTTGTGGTTAATGAGCAGTTCTTC. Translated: CASSLVRVVVNEQFF.

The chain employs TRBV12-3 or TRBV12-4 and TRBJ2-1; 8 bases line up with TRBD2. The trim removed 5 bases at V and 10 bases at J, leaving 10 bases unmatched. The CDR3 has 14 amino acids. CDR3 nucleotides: TGTGCCAGCAGTGCAGGGACTAGTCCCCGGGAGCAGTTCTTC. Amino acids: CASSAGTSPREQFF.

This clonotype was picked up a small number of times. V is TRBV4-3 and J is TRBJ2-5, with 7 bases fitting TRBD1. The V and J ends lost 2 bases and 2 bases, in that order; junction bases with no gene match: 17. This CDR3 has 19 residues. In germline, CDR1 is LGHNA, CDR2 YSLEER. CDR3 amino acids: CASSQRFSGQYNLQETQYF. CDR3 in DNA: TGCGCCAGCAGCCAACGATTTTCGGGACAGTACAATCTTCAAGAGACCCAGTACTTC.

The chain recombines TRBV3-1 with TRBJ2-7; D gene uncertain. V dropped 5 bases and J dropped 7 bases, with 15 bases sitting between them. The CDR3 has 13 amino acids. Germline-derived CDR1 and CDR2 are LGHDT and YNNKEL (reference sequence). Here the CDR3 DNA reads TGTGCCAGCAGCATTTCAGAGGTTGGGGAGCAGTACTTC. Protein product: CASSISEVGEQYF.

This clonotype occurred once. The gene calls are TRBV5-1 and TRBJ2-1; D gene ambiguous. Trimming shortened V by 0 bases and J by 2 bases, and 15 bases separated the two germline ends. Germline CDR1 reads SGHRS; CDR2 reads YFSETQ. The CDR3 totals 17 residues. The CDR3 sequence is CASSLAEGPGTYNEQFF. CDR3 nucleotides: TGCGCCAGCAGCTTGGCCGAAGGGCCTGGAACCTACAATGAGCAGTTCTTC.

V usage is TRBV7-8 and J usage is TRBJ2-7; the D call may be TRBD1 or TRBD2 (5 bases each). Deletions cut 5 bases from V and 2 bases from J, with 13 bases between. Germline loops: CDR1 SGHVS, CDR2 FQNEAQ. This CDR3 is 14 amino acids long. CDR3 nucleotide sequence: TGTGCCAGCAGCCATTGGGACGCGCCCTACGAGCAGTACTTC. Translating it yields CASSHWDAPYEQYF.

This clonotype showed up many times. This CDR3 reads CASSFLAGVETQYF. CDR3 nucleotides: TGTGCCAGCAGCTTTCTAGCGGGAGTGGAGACCCAGTACTTC. The chain links TRBV3-1 to TRBJ2-5; TRBD2 matches at 10 bases. Per the germline V gene, CDR1 is LGHDT and CDR2 is YNNKEL (reference sequence). The CDR3 totals 14 residues. The J segment lost 5 bases and the V segment lost 5 bases, leaving 5 bases of the junction unmatched.

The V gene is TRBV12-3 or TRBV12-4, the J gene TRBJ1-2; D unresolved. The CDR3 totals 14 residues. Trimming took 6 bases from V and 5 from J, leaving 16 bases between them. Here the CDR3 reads CASSSYTGKYGYTF. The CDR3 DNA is TGTGCCAGCAGCTCTTACACGGGGAAATATGGCTACACCTTC.

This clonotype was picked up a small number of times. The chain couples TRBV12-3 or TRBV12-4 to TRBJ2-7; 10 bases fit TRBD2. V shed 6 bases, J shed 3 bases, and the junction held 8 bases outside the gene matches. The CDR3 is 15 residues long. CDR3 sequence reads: CASSFTSGKGYEQYF. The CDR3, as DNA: TGTGCCAGCAGCTTTACTAGCGGGAAAGGCTACGAGCAGTACTTC.

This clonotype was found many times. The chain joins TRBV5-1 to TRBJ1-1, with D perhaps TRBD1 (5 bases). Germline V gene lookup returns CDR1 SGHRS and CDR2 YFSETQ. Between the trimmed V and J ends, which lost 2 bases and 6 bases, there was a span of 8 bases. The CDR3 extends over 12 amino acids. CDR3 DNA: TGCGCCAGCAGCTTCGGGACGGCTGAAGCTTTCTTT. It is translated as CASSFGTAEAFF.

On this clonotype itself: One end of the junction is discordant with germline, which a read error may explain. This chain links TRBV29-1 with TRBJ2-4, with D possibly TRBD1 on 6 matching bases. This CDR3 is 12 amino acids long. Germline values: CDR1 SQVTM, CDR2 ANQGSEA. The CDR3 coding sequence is TGCAGCGTTCAAACCGACAGGACGTCTACGGTCTTC. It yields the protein CSVQTDRTSTVF.